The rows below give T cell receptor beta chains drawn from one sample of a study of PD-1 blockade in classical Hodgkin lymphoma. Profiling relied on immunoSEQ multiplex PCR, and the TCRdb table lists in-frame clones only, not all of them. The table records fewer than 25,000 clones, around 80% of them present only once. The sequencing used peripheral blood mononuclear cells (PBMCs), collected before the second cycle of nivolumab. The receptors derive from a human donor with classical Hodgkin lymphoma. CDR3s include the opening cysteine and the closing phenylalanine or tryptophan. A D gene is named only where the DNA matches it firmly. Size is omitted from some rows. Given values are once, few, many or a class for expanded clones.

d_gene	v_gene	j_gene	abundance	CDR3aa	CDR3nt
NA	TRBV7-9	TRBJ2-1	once	CASSFIYEQFF	TGTGCCAGCAGCTTCATCTATGAGCAGTTCTTC
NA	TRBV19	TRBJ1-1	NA	CASLRGPMNTEAFF	TGTGCCAGTCTCCGGGGCCCTATGAACACTGAAGCTTTCTTT
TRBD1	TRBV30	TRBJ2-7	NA	CAWSGSRDSSYEQYF	TGTGCCTGGAGTGGATCTCGGGACAGCTCCTACGAGCAGTACTTC
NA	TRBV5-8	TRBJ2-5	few	CASVPSLLQETQYF	TGTGCCAGCGTCCCCTCCTTATTACAAGAGACCCAGTACTTC
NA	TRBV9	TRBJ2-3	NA	CASSVVGFGGGFTDTQYF	TGTGCCAGCAGCGTAGTTGGCTTCGGGGGAGGTTTCACAGATACGCAGTATTTT
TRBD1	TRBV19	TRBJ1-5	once	CASTPGQGSQPQHF	TGTGCCAGTACCCCGGGACAGGGAAGTCAGCCCCAGCATTTT
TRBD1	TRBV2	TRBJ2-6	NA	CAGVGGHSGANVLTF	TGTGCCGGAGTAGGGGGCCACTCTGGGGCCAACGTCCTGACTTTC
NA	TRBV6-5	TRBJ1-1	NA	CASSYSSNTEAFF	TGTGCCAGCAGTTACTCTTCAAACACTGAAGCTTTCTTT
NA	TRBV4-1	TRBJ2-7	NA	CASSQVLGSSYEQYF	TGCGCCAGCAGCCAAGTTTTGGGGTCCAGCTACGAGCAGTACTTC
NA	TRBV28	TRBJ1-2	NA	CASSTGGWGNYGYTF	TGTGCCAGCAGTACTGGGGGATGGGGTAACTATGGCTACACCTTC
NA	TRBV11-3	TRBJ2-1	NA	CASSLASNNEQFF	TGTGCCAGCAGTCTGGCAAGTAACAATGAGCAGTTCTTC
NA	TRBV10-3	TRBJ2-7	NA	CAISRESYEQYF	TGTGCCATCTCTAGGGAGTCCTACGAGCAGTACTTC
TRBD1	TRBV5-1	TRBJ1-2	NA	CASTVTGHYGYTF	TGCGCCAGCACTGTGACAGGGCACTATGGCTACACCTTC
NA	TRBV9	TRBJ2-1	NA	CASSSRLGQLRGNEQFF	TGTGCCAGCAGCTCCCGGCTCGGACAGCTCAGGGGCAATGAGCAGTTCTTC
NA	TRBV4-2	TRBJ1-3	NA	CASSQEGLRGNTIYF	TGTGCCAGCAGCCAAGAGGGGCTAAGGGGAAACACCATATATTTT
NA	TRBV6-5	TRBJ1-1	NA	CASSVLQAGNTEAFF	TGTGCCAGCAGTGTGCTTCAGGCTGGGAACACTGAAGCTTTCTTT
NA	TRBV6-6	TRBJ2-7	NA	CASSYSGTGIEQYF	TGTGCCAGCAGTTACTCGGGTACAGGTATCGAGCAGTACTTC
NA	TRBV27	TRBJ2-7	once	CASSLNPAGAQSYEQYF	TGTGCCAGCAGTTTGAACCCCGCCGGGGCCCAATCATACGAGCAGTACTTC
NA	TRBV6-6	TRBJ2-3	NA	CASSPDSRTDTQYF	TGTGCCAGCAGCCCCGACAGCCGCACAGATACGCAGTATTTT
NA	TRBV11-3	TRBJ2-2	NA	CASSLLIVDTGELFF	TGTGCCAGCAGCTTACTTATTGTGGATACCGGGGAGCTGTTTTTT
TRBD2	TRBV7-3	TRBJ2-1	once	CASSLSSGRWAYNEQFF	TGTGCCAGCAGCCTCTCCAGCGGGAGGTGGGCATACAATGAGCAGTTCTTC
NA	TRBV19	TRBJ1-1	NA	CASSISQGNEAFF	TGTGCCAGTAGTATATCCCAGGGGAATGAAGCTTTCTTT
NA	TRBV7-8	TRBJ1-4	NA	CASSSVEEKLFF	TGTGCCAGCAGCTCCGTCGAGGAAAAACTGTTTTTT
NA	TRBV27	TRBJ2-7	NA	CASSRGREQYF	TGTGCCAGCAGTCGGGGTCGCGAGCAGTACTTC
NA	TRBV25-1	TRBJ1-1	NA	CASSEFGQMNTEAFF	TGTGCCAGCAGTGAATTTGGACAGATGAACACTGAAGCTTTCTTT